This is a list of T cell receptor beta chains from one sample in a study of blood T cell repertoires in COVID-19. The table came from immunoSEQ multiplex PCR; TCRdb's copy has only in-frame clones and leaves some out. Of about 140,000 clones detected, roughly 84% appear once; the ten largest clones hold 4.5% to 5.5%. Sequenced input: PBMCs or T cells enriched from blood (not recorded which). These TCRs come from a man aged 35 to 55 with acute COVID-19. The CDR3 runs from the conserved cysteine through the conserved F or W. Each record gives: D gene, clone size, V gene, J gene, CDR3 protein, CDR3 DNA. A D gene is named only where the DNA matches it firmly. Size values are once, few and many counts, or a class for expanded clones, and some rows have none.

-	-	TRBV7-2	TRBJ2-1	CASSLVARQGPYNEQFF	TGTGCCAGCAGCTTAGTCGCCCGGCAGGGGCCATACAATGAGCAGTTCTTC
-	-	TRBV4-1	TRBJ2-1	CASSQPSTGTYNEQFF	TGCGCCAGCAGCCAGCCGTCTACGGGGACCTACAATGAGCAGTTCTTC
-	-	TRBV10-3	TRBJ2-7	CAISLEGGHYEQYF	TGTGCCATCAGCCTCGAAGGCGGTCACTACGAGCAGTACTTC
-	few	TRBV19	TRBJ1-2	CASIDTRYGYTF	TGTGCCAGTATAGACACACGATATGGCTACACCTTC
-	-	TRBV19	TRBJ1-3	CASSPPVEGGNTIYF	TGTGCCAGTAGCCCCCCCGTGGAGGGAGGAAACACCATATATTTT
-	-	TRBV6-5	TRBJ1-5	CASSYSVPGSNQPQHF	TGTGCCAGCAGTTACTCTGTACCAGGGAGCAATCAGCCCCAGCATTTT
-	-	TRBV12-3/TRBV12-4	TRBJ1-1	CASSTTPRSEAFF	TGTGCCAGCAGTACCACCCCACGGTCTGAAGCTTTCTTT
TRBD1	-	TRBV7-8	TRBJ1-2	CASSSYGQGGSNGYTF	TGTGCCAGCAGCTCCTACGGACAGGGAGGGAGCAATGGCTACACCTTC
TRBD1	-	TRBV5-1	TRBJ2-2	CASSSLGGITGELFF	TGCGCCAGCAGCTCTTTAGGGGGCATAACCGGGGAGCTGTTTTTT
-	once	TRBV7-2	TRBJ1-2	CASSLDRATYGYTF	TGTGCCAGCAGCTTAGACAGGGCGACTTATGGCTACACCTTC
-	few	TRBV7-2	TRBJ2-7	CASSRTGREQYF	TGTGCCAGCAGCCGCACAGGACGCGAGCAGTACTTC
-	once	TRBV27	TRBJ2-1	CASSLNFYNEQFF	TGTGCCAGCAGTTTAAACTTCTACAATGAGCAGTTCTTC
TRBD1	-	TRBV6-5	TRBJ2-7	CASSTDWTGGKEQYF	TGTGCCAGCAGTACGGATTGGACAGGGGGAAAGGAGCAGTACTTC
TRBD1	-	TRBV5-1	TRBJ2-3	CASSGTGGPDTQYF	TGCGCCAGCAGCGGGACAGGGGGCCCAGATACGCAGTATTTT
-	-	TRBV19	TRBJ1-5	CASSMRQGSNQPQHF	TGTGCCAGTAGTATGCGGCAGGGCAGCAATCAGCCCCAGCATTTT
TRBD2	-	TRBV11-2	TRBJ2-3	CASSSTTSGKQYF	TGTGCCAGCAGCTCTACTACTAGCGGAAAGCAGTATTTT
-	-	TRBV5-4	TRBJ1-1	CASSLVGSLNTEAFF	TGTGCCAGCAGCTTGGTGGGGAGTCTGAACACTGAAGCTTTCTTT
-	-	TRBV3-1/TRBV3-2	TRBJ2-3	CASSQETSTDTQYF	TGTGCCAGCAGCCAAGAAACTAGCACAGATACGCAGTATTTT
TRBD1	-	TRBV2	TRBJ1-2	CASSDRGRGGYTF	TGTGCCAGCAGTGATAGGGGGCGAGGAGGCTACACCTTC
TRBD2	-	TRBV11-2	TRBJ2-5	CASSLGLAGRETQYF	TGTGCCAGCAGCTTGGGACTAGCGGGGCGAGAGACCCAGTACTTC
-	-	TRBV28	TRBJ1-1	CASRPTVAEAFF	TGTGCCAGCAGACCGACAGTTGCTGAAGCTTTCTTT
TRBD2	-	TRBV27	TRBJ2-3	CASMGLAGELDTQYF	TGTGCCAGCATGGGACTAGCGGGGGAGCTCGATACGCAGTATTTT
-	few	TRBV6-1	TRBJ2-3	CASSEARGVGFDTQYF	TGTGCCAGCAGTGAAGCGCGGGGAGTTGGCTTTGATACGCAGTATTTT
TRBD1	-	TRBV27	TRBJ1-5	CASSQGQGVQPQHF	TGTGCCAGCAGTCAGGGACAGGGGGTCCAGCCCCAGCATTTT
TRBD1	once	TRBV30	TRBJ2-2	CAWSSLTGVTGELFF	TGTGCCTGGAGTTCCCTGACAGGGGTCACCGGGGAGCTGTTTTTT
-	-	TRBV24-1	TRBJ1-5	CATSDRLTGKPQHF	TGTGCCACCAGTGACCGACTCACAGGGAAGCCCCAGCATTTT
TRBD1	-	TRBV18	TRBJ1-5	CASSPKGIDRGGQPQHF	TGTGCCAGCTCACCAAAAGGGATCGACAGGGGTGGTCAGCCCCAGCATTTT
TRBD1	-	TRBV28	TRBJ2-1	CAIYGTGKHNEQFF	TGTGCCATTTACGGGACAGGGAAACACAATGAGCAGTTCTTC
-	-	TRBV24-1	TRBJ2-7	CATIPSTGSDEQYF	TGTGCCACCATTCCTTCAACAGGGTCGGACGAGCAGTACTTC
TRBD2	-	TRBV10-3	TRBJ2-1	CAISDSGLAVIDEQFF	TGTGCCATCAGTGACTCCGGACTAGCGGTAATCGATGAGCAGTTCTTC
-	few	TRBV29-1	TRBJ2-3	CSVELGASTDTQYF	TGCAGCGTTGAACTGGGGGCCAGCACAGATACGCAGTATTTT
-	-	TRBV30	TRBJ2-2	CAGGQVVTGELFF	TGTGCCGGGGGCCAGGTTGTCACCGGGGAGCTGTTTTTT
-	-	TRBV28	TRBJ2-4	CASSLWADMGKNIQYF	TGTGCCAGCAGTTTATGGGCGGACATGGGCAAAAACATTCAGTACTTC
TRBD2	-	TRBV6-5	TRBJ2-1	CASNFRREGDEQFF	TGTGCCAGCAACTTTCGGCGGGAGGGGGATGAGCAGTTCTTC
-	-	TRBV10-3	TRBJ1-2	CAISEFRAWADGYTF	TGTGCCATCAGTGAGTTCAGGGCCTGGGCGGATGGCTACACCTTC
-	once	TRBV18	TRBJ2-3	CASSPNRDSTDTQYF	TGTGCCAGCTCACCAAACCGGGATAGCACAGATACGCAGTATTTT
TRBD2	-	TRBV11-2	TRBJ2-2	CASSLGTSGTGELFF	TGTGCCAGCAGCTTAGGGACTAGCGGGACCGGGGAGCTGTTTTTT
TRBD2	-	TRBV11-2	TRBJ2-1	CASRAPGLAGGYNEQFF	TGTGCCAGCAGGGCGCCGGGACTAGCGGGAGGTTACAATGAGCAGTTCTTC
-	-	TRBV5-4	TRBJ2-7	CASSPGWRSYEQYF	TGTGCCAGCAGCCCCGGTTGGAGGTCCTACGAGCAGTACTTC
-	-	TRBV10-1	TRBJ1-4	CASSSHEAATNEKLFF	TGCGCCAGCAGCTCCCACGAGGCTGCAACTAATGAAAAACTGTTTTTT
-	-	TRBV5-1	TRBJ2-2	CASSLDRGSGELFF	TGCGCCAGCAGCTTGGATCGGGGGAGCGGGGAGCTGTTTTTT
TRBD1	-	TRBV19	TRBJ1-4	CASSIGTGGDEKLFF	TGTGCCAGTAGTATCGGAACAGGGGGCGACGAAAAACTGTTTTTT
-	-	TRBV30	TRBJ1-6	CAWSVYREGVNYNSPLHF	TGTGCCTGGAGTGTTTATAGGGAAGGGGTAAATTATAATTCACCCCTCCACTTT